This paragraph covers one TCR beta chain sequence. Method: immunoSEQ multiplex PCR; TCRdb's copy keeps in-frame clones and lacks some. Here the sample spans roughly 35,000 clones, under 95% being singletons. The data originate from a study of T cell changes during pregnancy in multiple sclerosis. The V end was cut by 4 bases, the J end by 1 base, with 19 bases between. There are 17 residues in the CDR3. The germline V gene encodes CDR1 SGHDN and CDR2 FVKESK. The receptor's source is a female donor with multiple sclerosis, enrolled in a pregnancy study. This chain connects TRBV14 to TRBJ1-1; weak D call: TRBD1 (5 bases). The sequencing here drew on CD4+ T cells from peripheral blood mononuclear cells, taken after pregnancy. The CDR3 loop reads CASSPSRRGSWNTEAFF. CDR3 in DNA: TGTGCCAGCAGCCCGTCCAGGAGGGGCTCCTGGAACACTGAAGCTTTCTTT.